These T cell receptor beta chains were read from a single sample in a study of cytomegalovirus exposure and HLA in healthy donors. Sequencing was performed with immunoSEQ multiplex PCR; in TCRdb, only in-frame clones are kept and a portion is missing. The data hold 110,000 to 150,000 clones, with approximately 70% observed a single time. Sequencing used PBMCs. The receptors were gathered from a woman in her 40s in good health and CMV-seronegative. Each CDR3 is given without its conserved first and last residue.

V,J,CDR3
TRBV5-6,TRBJ2-3,ASSVDRGTDTQY
TRBV5-1,TRBJ2-2,ASSRGQAGFGELF
TRBV2,TRBJ1-5,ASKLGRSYSNQPQH
TRBV4-1,TRBJ2-1,ASSQGGGGLGLVNEQF
TRBV5-6,TRBJ2-1,ASSRMGQGYNEQF
TRBV7-2,TRBJ1-4,ASSLSGLAGNEKLF
TRBV7-2,TRBJ1-1,ASSVRAVSTEAF
TRBV5-6,TRBJ1-5,ASSLAGQRYQPQH
TRBV10-3,TRBJ2-2,AISGTSGFAGELF
TRBV5-1,TRBJ2-1,ASSLVGSGNEQF